Below are 5 T cell receptor beta chains sequenced from a single sample in a study of PD-1 blockade in classical Hodgkin lymphoma. TCRdb's table, derived via immunoSEQ multiplex PCR, lists solely in-frame clones and lacks some. This table holds under 70,000 clones, about 91% found once. Relapse after autologous stem cell transplantation occurred in every patient, and brentuximab vedotin exposure varied. Sequencing was performed on peripheral blood mononuclear cells (PBMCs), taken at baseline. The receptors originated from a human donor with classical Hodgkin lymphoma.

V gene TRBV2 combines with J gene TRBJ2-5; D remains unclear. V gave up 3 bases and J gave up 5 bases, with 4 bases separating them. Germline CDR1 reads SNHLY; CDR2 reads FYNNEI. The CDR3 totals 11 residues. Here the CDR3 DNA reads TGTGCCAGCAGTGACTGGGAGACCCAGTACTTC. As protein: CASSDWETQYF.

This clone showed up just once. This chain's CDR3 is CASSLESDYVYGYTF. CDR3 nucleotides: TGTGCCAGCAGTTTAGAGTCAGACTATGTCTATGGCTACACCTTC. This chain connects TRBV28 to TRBJ1-2; D gene ambiguous. V lost 2 bases to trimming and J lost 4 bases, with 14 bases between them. The length of the CDR3 is 15 residues. Germline V gene data show CDR1 as MDHEN and CDR2 as SYDVKM.

The chain couples TRBV19 to TRBJ1-1; the D is unclear. CDR3 length: 12 residues. Trimming cost V 7 bases and J 7 bases, with 13 bases left between them. CDR1 is LNHDA and CDR2 is SQIVND in the germline V gene (reference sequence). The chain's CDR3 is CASISQTIEAFF. DNA for the CDR3: TGTGCCAGTATTTCGCAGACCATTGAAGCTTTCTTT.

The V call is TRBV5-1, the J call TRBJ1-6; D uncertain. V dropped 0 bases and J dropped 7 bases, with 14 bases sitting between them. The CDR3 length is 16 residues. Germline lookup yields CDR1 SGHRS and CDR2 YFSETQ. CDR3 bases: TGCGCCAGCAGCTTGGCCTCTCCCCCGCGGAATTCACCCCTCCACTTT. Translated: CASSLASPPRNSPLHF. The entire variable domain, with the rest obtained from reference TRBV5-1 and TRBJ1-6, is as follows: KAGVTQTPRYLIKTRGQQVTLSCSPISGHRSVSWYQQTPGQGLQFLFEYFSETQRNKGNFPGRFSGRQFSNSRSEMNVSTLELGDSALYLCASSLASPPRNSPLHFGNGTRLTVT.

The chain links TRBV12-5 to TRBJ1-1; unclear D gene. This CDR3 is 13 amino acids long. From germline, CDR1 is LGHNT and CDR2 FRNRAP. With 10 bases removed from V and 1 base from J, the gap between germline ends came to 13 bases. The CDR3 DNA is TGTGCTACTCAGTTAGTTCGGAACACTGAAGCTTTCTTT. This gives the protein CATQLVRNTEAFF.